These T cell receptor beta chains were read from a single sample in a study of blood T cell repertoires in COVID-19. TCRdb's copy holds only in-frame clones and misses some; the assay was immunoSEQ multiplex PCR. The sample holds about 440,000 clones, roughly 85% seen once. The sequenced material came from PBMCs or T cells enriched from blood (not recorded which). The origin of the receptors is a woman aged 18 to 35 with acute COVID-19. CDR3s include the opening cysteine and the closing phenylalanine or tryptophan. D genes are given only for firm matches. Only part of the rows carry a size: once, few, many, or a class if the clone is expanded.

v_call: TRBV2
clone_size: NA
j_call: TRBJ1-4
d_call: NA
cdr3_aa: CASSPEDEKLFF
cdr3_nt: TGTGCCAGCAGTCCCGAGGATGAAAAACTGTTTTTT

v_call: TRBV27
clone_size: NA
j_call: TRBJ1-2
d_call: TRBD1
cdr3_aa: CASSLGTGIVGYTF
cdr3_nt: TGTGCCAGCAGTTTAGGGACAGGGATCGTCGGCTACACCTTC

v_call: TRBV19
clone_size: NA
j_call: TRBJ1-1
d_call: NA
cdr3_aa: CASSINLPAGPTEAFF
cdr3_nt: TGTGCCAGTAGTATAAACTTACCGGCAGGGCCCACTGAAGCTTTCTTT

v_call: TRBV5-1
clone_size: NA
j_call: TRBJ2-2
d_call: NA
cdr3_aa: CASAEIGGTGELFF
cdr3_nt: TGCGCCAGCGCTGAAATCGGAGGGACCGGGGAGCTGTTTTTT

v_call: TRBV27
clone_size: NA
j_call: TRBJ1-5
d_call: NA
cdr3_aa: CASSLQGYQPQHF
cdr3_nt: TGTGCCAGCAGTCTACAGGGATACCAGCCCCAGCATTTT

v_call: TRBV6-1
clone_size: NA
j_call: TRBJ1-4
d_call: NA
cdr3_aa: CASSEPAGPSNEKLFF
cdr3_nt: TGTGCCAGCAGTGAACCGGCGGGACCGAGTAATGAAAAACTGTTTTTT

v_call: TRBV30
clone_size: once
j_call: TRBJ2-2
d_call: NA
cdr3_aa: CAWSVPGTAAGELFF
cdr3_nt: TGTGCCTGGAGTGTCCCAGGCACTGCCGCCGGGGAGCTGTTTTTT

v_call: TRBV27
clone_size: NA
j_call: TRBJ1-3
d_call: TRBD1
cdr3_aa: CASSSTGVSGNTIYF
cdr3_nt: TGTGCCAGCAGTTCTACAGGGGTCTCTGGAAACACCATATATTTT

v_call: TRBV3-1/TRBV3-2
clone_size: NA
j_call: TRBJ2-3
d_call: TRBD1
cdr3_aa: CASSQAGTDTDTQYF
cdr3_nt: TGTGCCAGCAGCCAAGCCGGGACAGACACAGATACGCAGTATTTT

v_call: TRBV30
clone_size: NA
j_call: TRBJ2-1
d_call: TRBD2
cdr3_aa: CAWSFPGLASYNEQFF
cdr3_nt: TGTGCCTGGAGTTTCCCGGGACTAGCGAGTTACAATGAGCAGTTCTTC

v_call: TRBV27
clone_size: NA
j_call: TRBJ1-2
d_call: TRBD1
cdr3_aa: CASSFVDRVNYGYTF
cdr3_nt: TGTGCCAGCAGTTTCGTGGACAGGGTTAACTATGGCTACACCTTC

v_call: TRBV27
clone_size: NA
j_call: TRBJ2-7
d_call: TRBD2
cdr3_aa: CASSPRLAGHYEQYF
cdr3_nt: TGTGCCAGCAGTCCGAGACTAGCGGGTCACTACGAGCAGTACTTC

v_call: TRBV6-2/TRBV6-3
clone_size: once
j_call: TRBJ1-2
d_call: NA
cdr3_aa: CASSYSMFPGVKGYTF
cdr3_nt: TGTGCCAGCAGTTACTCGATGTTTCCAGGGGTGAAGGGCTACACCTTC

v_call: TRBV5-4
clone_size: NA
j_call: TRBJ2-2
d_call: TRBD1
cdr3_aa: CASRSTGGRTGELFF
cdr3_nt: TGTGCCAGCAGATCGACAGGGGGAAGAACCGGGGAGCTGTTTTTT

v_call: TRBV7-9
clone_size: NA
j_call: TRBJ1-2
d_call: NA
cdr3_aa: CASSLRAQAGYGYTF
cdr3_nt: TGTGCCAGCAGCTTACGAGCCCAGGCTGGGTATGGCTACACCTTC

v_call: TRBV19
clone_size: few
j_call: TRBJ1-5
d_call: TRBD1
cdr3_aa: CASSTNRGQSNQPQHF
cdr3_nt: TGTGCCAGTAGTACAAACAGGGGGCAAAGCAATCAGCCCCAGCATTTT

v_call: TRBV7-3
clone_size: NA
j_call: TRBJ2-2
d_call: NA
cdr3_aa: CASSFRQTPGELFF
cdr3_nt: TGTGCCAGCAGCTTCCGACAGACCCCCGGGGAGCTGTTTTTT

v_call: TRBV19
clone_size: NA
j_call: TRBJ2-1
d_call: NA
cdr3_aa: CASSPYSYNEQFF
cdr3_nt: TGTGCCAGTAGTCCGTACTCCTACAATGAGCAGTTCTTC

v_call: TRBV7-2
clone_size: many
j_call: TRBJ1-2
d_call: NA
cdr3_aa: CASTPVQGFGGYTF
cdr3_nt: TGTGCCAGCACCCCCGTACAGGGTTTCGGTGGCTACACCTTC

v_call: TRBV18
clone_size: once
j_call: TRBJ2-4
d_call: NA
cdr3_aa: CASSPAGQTNIQYF
cdr3_nt: TGTGCCAGCTCACCGGCCGGACAGACAAACATTCAGTACTTC

v_call: TRBV2
clone_size: NA
j_call: TRBJ1-4
d_call: NA
cdr3_aa: CASGLRRSVEKLFF
cdr3_nt: TGTGCCAGCGGCCTTAGACGGAGCGTCGAAAAACTGTTTTTT

v_call: TRBV29-1
clone_size: NA
j_call: TRBJ2-7
d_call: TRBD1
cdr3_aa: CSVEGQGDEQYF
cdr3_nt: TGCAGCGTTGAGGGACAGGGGGACGAGCAGTACTTC

v_call: TRBV6-5
clone_size: NA
j_call: TRBJ2-7
d_call: NA
cdr3_aa: CASQGGGLSYEQYF
cdr3_nt: TGTGCCTCCCAGGGGGGCGGCCTCTCCTACGAGCAGTACTTC

v_call: TRBV12-3/TRBV12-4
clone_size: many
j_call: TRBJ2-2
d_call: NA
cdr3_aa: CASDPLVTGELFF
cdr3_nt: TGTGCCAGCGACCCCCTAGTAACCGGGGAGCTGTTTTTT

v_call: TRBV19
clone_size: NA
j_call: TRBJ1-5
d_call: NA
cdr3_aa: CASSILQDPAMPQHF
cdr3_nt: TGTGCCAGTAGTATACTGCAGGATCCCGCCATGCCCCAGCATTTT

v_call: TRBV3-1/TRBV3-2
clone_size: NA
j_call: TRBJ2-2
d_call: TRBD1
cdr3_aa: CASSQDRLGTGKDNTGELFF
cdr3_nt: TGTGCCAGCAGCCAAGATAGGCTTGGGACAGGGAAAGATAACACCGGGGAGCTGTTTTTT

v_call: TRBV28
clone_size: NA
j_call: TRBJ1-3
d_call: TRBD1
cdr3_aa: CASSPDRVSGNTIYF
cdr3_nt: TGTGCCAGCAGTCCCGACAGGGTATCTGGAAACACCATATATTTT

v_call: TRBV5-8
clone_size: NA
j_call: TRBJ1-2
d_call: NA
cdr3_aa: CASSGQTGLHGYTF
cdr3_nt: TGTGCCAGCAGCGGGCAAACAGGGTTACATGGCTACACCTTC

v_call: TRBV18
clone_size: NA
j_call: TRBJ1-2
d_call: NA
cdr3_aa: CASSPDRRVDYGYTF
cdr3_nt: TGTGCCAGCTCACCAGACCGGAGGGTGGACTATGGCTACACCTTC

v_call: TRBV7-3
clone_size: NA
j_call: TRBJ1-3
d_call: NA
cdr3_aa: CASGAGGVLGNTIYF
cdr3_nt: TGTGCCAGCGGGGCTGGCGGGGTGTTAGGAAACACCATATATTTT

v_call: TRBV19
clone_size: NA
j_call: TRBJ2-5
d_call: TRBD2
cdr3_aa: CASSPSGLAPETQYF
cdr3_nt: TGTGCCAGTAGTCCTAGCGGACTAGCCCCAGAGACCCAGTACTTC

v_call: TRBV5-1
clone_size: many
j_call: TRBJ1-2
d_call: TRBD1
cdr3_aa: CASSSDRVDYGYTF
cdr3_nt: TGCGCCAGCAGTTCTGACAGGGTCGACTATGGCTACACCTTC

v_call: TRBV9
clone_size: NA
j_call: TRBJ2-3
d_call: NA
cdr3_aa: CASSVVPDGRSRDTQYF
cdr3_nt: TGTGCCAGCAGCGTAGTCCCGGACGGGAGATCAAGGGATACGCAGTATTTT

v_call: TRBV4-1
clone_size: NA
j_call: TRBJ1-5
d_call: NA
cdr3_aa: CASSHDEGSVQPQHF
cdr3_nt: TGCGCCAGCAGCCATGATGAGGGTAGTGTTCAGCCCCAGCATTTT

v_call: TRBV27
clone_size: NA
j_call: TRBJ1-5
d_call: NA
cdr3_aa: CASQPAGRQPQHF
cdr3_nt: TGTGCCAGCCAACCGGCAGGGCGGCAGCCCCAGCATTTT

v_call: TRBV28
clone_size: NA
j_call: TRBJ2-3
d_call: TRBD2
cdr3_aa: CASSTNPGRATDTQYF
cdr3_nt: TGTGCCAGCAGCACAAACCCCGGGAGGGCCACAGATACGCAGTATTTT

v_call: TRBV10-3
clone_size: NA
j_call: TRBJ2-6
d_call: TRBD2
cdr3_aa: CAISLTSGRSGANVLTF
cdr3_nt: TGTGCCATCAGCCTGACTAGCGGGAGATCTGGGGCCAACGTCCTGACTTTC

v_call: TRBV30
clone_size: NA
j_call: TRBJ2-5
d_call: TRBD1
cdr3_aa: CALAGTDQETQYF
cdr3_nt: TGTGCCTTAGCCGGGACAGACCAAGAGACCCAGTACTTC

v_call: TRBV2
clone_size: NA
j_call: TRBJ2-1
d_call: NA
cdr3_aa: CARDPGGGADNEQFF
cdr3_nt: TGTGCCAGAGATCCGGGGGGCGGGGCAGACAATGAGCAGTTCTTC

v_call: TRBV7-9
clone_size: NA
j_call: TRBJ1-1
d_call: TRBD1
cdr3_aa: CASSLGQGILTEAFF
cdr3_nt: TGTGCCAGCAGCTTAGGACAGGGAATTTTAACTGAAGCTTTCTTT